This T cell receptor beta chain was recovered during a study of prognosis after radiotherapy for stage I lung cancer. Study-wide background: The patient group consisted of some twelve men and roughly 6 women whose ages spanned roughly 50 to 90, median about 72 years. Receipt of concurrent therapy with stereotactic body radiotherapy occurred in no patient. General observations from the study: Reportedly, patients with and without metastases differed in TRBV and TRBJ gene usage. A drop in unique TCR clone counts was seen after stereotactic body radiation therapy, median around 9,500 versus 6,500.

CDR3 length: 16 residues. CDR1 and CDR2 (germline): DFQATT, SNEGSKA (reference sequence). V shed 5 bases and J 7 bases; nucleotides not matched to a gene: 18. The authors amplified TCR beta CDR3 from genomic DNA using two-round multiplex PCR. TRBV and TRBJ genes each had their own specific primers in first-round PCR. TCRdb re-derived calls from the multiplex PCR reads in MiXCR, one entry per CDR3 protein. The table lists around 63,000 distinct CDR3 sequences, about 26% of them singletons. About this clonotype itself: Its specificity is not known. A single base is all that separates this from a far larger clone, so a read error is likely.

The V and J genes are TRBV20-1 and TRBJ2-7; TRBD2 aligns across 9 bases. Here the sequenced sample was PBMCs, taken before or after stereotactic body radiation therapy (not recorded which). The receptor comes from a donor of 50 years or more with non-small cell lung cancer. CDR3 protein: CSAYSSGGHLRNEQYF. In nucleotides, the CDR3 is TGCAGTGCTTACAGTAGCGGGGGCCACCTTAGGAATGAGCAGTACTTC.